Presented here are 18 T cell receptor beta chains from one specimen sequenced in a study of CD8 T cells in ankylosing spondylitis. TCRdb re-called the 5' RACE reads with MiXCR, one entry per CDR3 protein. This table has 250,000 to 350,000 distinct CDR3 sequences, approximately 20% appearing once. The specimen sequenced was blood, either unsorted or a sorted T cell fraction (not recorded which). The origin of the receptors is a male donor with ankylosing spondylitis or in good health (not recorded which).

V usage is TRBV20-1 and J usage is TRBJ2-3; weak D call: TRBD1 (6 bases). Germline lookup yields CDR1 DFQATT and CDR2 SNEGSKA (reference sequence). V dropped 5 bases and J dropped 4 bases, with 16 bases sitting between them. This CDR3 contains 14 residues. The CDR3 protein is CSARWDQGSDTQYF. The CDR3 nucleotides read TGCAGTGCTCGGTGGGACCAGGGGTCAGATACGCAGTATTTT.

DNA for the CDR3: TGCGCCAGCAGCTTGGACGGCCCGCGTCAGCCCCAGCATTTT. Its protein is CASSLDGPRQPQHF. This chain connects TRBV5-1 to TRBJ1-5; D ambiguous. Germline V gene data show CDR1 as SGHRS and CDR2 as YFSETQ. The CDR3 length is 14 residues. V lost 0 bases, J lost 6 bases, and 10 bases lay in between.

This clonotype appeared many times. The rearrangement links TRBV28 to TRBJ2-5, with D perhaps being TRBD1 or TRBD2 (5 bases each). The length of the CDR3 is 14 residues. CDR1 is MDHEN, CDR2 SYDVKM, per germline. The CDR3 DNA follows: TGTGCGATTCGTGGGGGTGGTAGTTTAGAGACCCAGTACTTC. Translation: CAIRGGGSLETQYF. Full variable domain (outside the CDR3, taken from reference TRBV28 and TRBJ2-5): DVKVTQSSRYLVKRTGEKVFLECVQDMDHENMFWYRQDPGLGLRLIYFSYDVKMKEKGDIPEGYSVSREKKERFSLILESASTNQTSMYLCAIRGGGSLETQYFGPGTRLLVL.

The chain combines TRBV28 with TRBJ2-4; 7 bases fit TRBD2. Per germline, CDR1 MDHEN and CDR2 SYDVKM. This CDR3 has 15 amino acids. V lost 5 bases, J lost 4 bases, and 8 bases stayed unmatched. CDR3 loop: CASSLNIGRKNIQYF. Here the CDR3 DNA reads TGTGCCAGCAGTCTGAACATCGGGAGGAAAAACATTCAGTACTTC.

Worth noting for this clonotype: An end of the junction differs from the germline gene, which may be a read error. The rearrangement links TRBV7-7 to TRBJ2-1, with 9 bases lining up with TRBD2. Germline V gene lookup returns CDR1 SSHAT and CDR2 FNYEAQ (reference sequence). The length of the CDR3 is 15 residues. In nucleotides, the CDR3 is TGTGCTAGCAGCTTAGAGGTAGCGGGGGCCGGGGAGCAGTTCTTC. Its protein is CASSLEVAGAGEQFF.

The chain is built from TRBV6-5 and TRBJ1-1, with unresolved D. Trimming left V 2 bases short and J 6 bases short, with 13 bases between. CDR3 length equals 14 residues. Germline V gene sequence: CDR1 MNHEY, CDR2 SVGAGI. The CDR3 protein is CASSYDGRTPEAFF. DNA for the CDR3: TGTGCCAGCAGTTACGACGGTCGGACCCCTGAAGCTTTCTTT.

This clonotype has more than one count but fewer than ten. The V call is TRBV28, the J call TRBJ2-7; tentatively, D is TRBD2 (7 bases). The V gene's germline CDR1 is MDHEN and CDR2 SYDVKM. The germline V and J ends were trimmed by 3 bases and 4 bases, with 13 bases remaining between them. This CDR3 is 14 amino acids long. CDR3 amino acids: CASSLGASGYEQYV. The CDR3 coding sequence is TGTGCCAGCAGTTTGGGGGCTAGCGGATACGAGCAGTACGTC.

The chain has TRBV5-1 and TRBJ2-7; D uncertain. The CDR3 is made up of 13 amino acids. V was cut by 0 bases and J by 1 base, with 5 bases left in between. Germline CDR1 and CDR2: SGHRS and YFSETQ. In DNA, the CDR3 is TGCGCCAGCAGCTTGGTCTGGTCCTACGAGCAGTACGTC. Its translation: CASSLVWSYEQYV.

This clonotype has more than one count but fewer than ten. This chain links TRBV5-5 with TRBJ2-5; the match to TRBD2 covers 7 bases. There are 15 residues in the CDR3. Germline V gives CDR1 SGHKS, CDR2 YYEKEE (reference sequence). Losses at the gene ends were 4 bases for V and 5 bases for J; bases not matched to a gene: 11. The CDR3 region is CASSKTAGTPETQYF. CDR3 in DNA: TGTGCCAGCAGCAAAACAGCGGGAACGCCGGAGACCCAGTACTTC.

The chain recombines TRBV5-8 with TRBJ2-3; TRBD1 matches at 9 bases. Germline V lookup: CDR1 SGHTS, CDR2 YDEGEE. The CDR3 sequence is 15 residues long. Trimming cost V 4 bases and J 2 bases; bases outside gene matches: 5. The CDR3 is CASSPGQGNTDTQYF. CDR3 bases: TGTGCCAGCAGCCCGGGACAGGGAAACACAGATACGCAGTATTTT.

The chain has TRBV2 and TRBJ2-2; D perhaps matches TRBD1 (7 bases). V was pared by 5 bases and J by 4 bases, with 14 bases between. There are 15 residues in the CDR3. The germline CDR1 and CDR2 sequences are SNHLY and FYNNEI. CDR3 amino acids: CASSFRGTSTGELFF. The CDR3 DNA reads TGTGCCAGCAGTTTCAGGGGGACTTCCACCGGGGAGCTGTTTTTT.

In its sample, this clonotype was seen a few times. This chain uses TRBV28 with TRBJ2-7; no reliable D call. Per germline, CDR1 MDHEN and CDR2 SYDVKM. V lost 5 bases and J lost 4, with 12 bases in between. The length of the CDR3 is 13 residues. CDR3 amino acids: CASSTGFSYEQYV. CDR3 nucleotides: TGTGCCAGCAGTACCGGATTCTCGTACGAGCAGTACGTC.

Ten or more counts support this clonotype. The chain carries TRBV29-1 and TRBJ2-5; D remains ambiguous. Germline values: CDR1 SQVTM, CDR2 ANQGSEA. This CDR3 has 13 amino acids. V lost 6 bases and J lost 5, with 16 bases in between. CDR3 amino acids: CSVVGLGWETQYF. In DNA form, the CDR3 reads TGCAGCGTGGTCGGTCTAGGGTGGGAGACCCAGTACTTC.

CDR3 nucleotide sequence: TGTGCCAGCAGTTACTTCGGGGGATCTGGGGCCAACGTCCTGACTTTC. Translated: CASSYFGGSGANVLTF. The chain carries TRBV6-5 and TRBJ2-6, with a possible D match to TRBD2 (6 bases). The CDR3 extends over 16 amino acids. CDR1 is MNHEY and CDR2 is SVGAGI in the germline V gene. Trimming took 1 base from V and 1 from J, leaving 8 bases between them.

This clonotype was recorded a few times. The CDR3 protein is CSVEDWTSGRGPYNEQFF. The CDR3 DNA is TGCAGCGTTGAAGACTGGACTAGCGGGAGGGGACCGTACAATGAGCAGTTCTTC. The chain uses TRBV29-1 and TRBJ2-1, with 15 bases aligning to TRBD2. This CDR3 has 18 residues. Germline V lookup: CDR1 SQVTM, CDR2 ANQGSEA. V was pared by 0 bases and J by 4 bases, with 7 bases of the junction left unmatched.

The chain carries TRBV9 and TRBJ2-6; D gene unclear. The CDR3 contains 15 residues. Trimming left V 0 bases short and J 0 bases short, with 4 bases between. Germline CDR1 SGDLS, CDR2 YYNGEE. CDR3 sequence reads: CASSVGGSGANVLTF. The CDR3 DNA reads as TGTGCCAGCAGCGTAGGGGGCTCTGGGGCCAACGTCCTGACTTTC.

This clonotype was counted between two and nine times. The rearrangement links TRBV12-3 or TRBV12-4 to TRBJ2-3; 7 bases map to TRBD2. After removal of 4 bases from V and 0 bases from J, the junction contained 7 bases not matched to a gene. This CDR3 has 16 residues. DNA of the CDR3: TGTGCCAGCAGTTCCCAAGCGGGGCCTAGCACAGATACGCAGTATTTT. It specifies CASSSQAGPSTDTQYF.

This chain connects TRBV24-1 to TRBJ2-5, with unresolved D. V lost 2 bases to trimming and J lost 0 bases, with 9 bases between them. The length of the CDR3 is 15 residues. CDR1 and CDR2 from the germline V gene are KGHDR and SFDVKD. The CDR3 spells CATSDSQAHQETQYF. Here the CDR3 DNA reads TGTGCCACCAGTGATTCACAAGCTCACCAAGAGACCCAGTACTTC.